The rows below give T cell receptor beta chains drawn from one sample of a study of blood T cell repertoires in COVID-19. Clones were sequenced by immunoSEQ multiplex PCR, and TCRdb holds only the in-frame ones, with some missing. The data contain 110,000 or so clones, around 84% of them singletons. Sequencing input: peripheral blood. These receptors originate from a woman over 75 with active or convalescent COVID-19. CDR3s include the opening cysteine and the closing phenylalanine or tryptophan. Fields, in order: CDR3 length, D gene, J gene, clone size, V gene, CDR3 protein, CDR3 DNA. D genes are given only for firm matches. The size field is filled for only some rows; it gives once, few, many or a size class.

>17|NA|TRBJ2-3|NA|TRBV19
CASSISFRGGHTDTQYF
TGTGCCAGTAGTATCAGTTTTCGAGGCGGCCACACAGATACGCAGTATTTT
>16|TRBD2|TRBJ2-1|few|TRBV19
CASSIISSGRVNEQFF
TGTGCCAGTAGTATAATCTCTAGCGGGAGGGTTAATGAGCAGTTCTTC
>16|TRBD1|TRBJ2-5|once|TRBV28
CASSQVWTGGAETQYF
TGTGCCAGCAGTCAAGTCTGGACAGGGGGCGCAGAGACCCAGTACTTC
>15|TRBD1|TRBJ1-1|NA|TRBV11-1
CASTGGLNMNTEAFF
TGTGCCAGTACAGGGGGCCTTAATATGAACACTGAAGCTTTCTTT
>14|TRBD1|TRBJ2-7|NA|TRBV5-4
CASSLDRGAYEQYF
TGTGCCAGCAGCTTGGACAGGGGAGCCTACGAGCAGTACTTC
>15|TRBD2|TRBJ2-7|few|TRBV27
CASSFLAGSSYEQYF
TGTGCCAGCAGTTTTCTAGCGGGAAGCTCCTACGAGCAGTACTTC
>14|NA|TRBJ2-2|NA|TRBV14
CASRQGLRKGELFF
TGTGCCAGCAGGCAGGGACTGAGAAAGGGAGAGCTGTTTTTT
>15|NA|TRBJ1-3|NA|TRBV13
CASSTRDSSGNTIYF
TGTGCCAGCAGCACAAGAGACAGCTCTGGAAACACCATATATTTT
>18|TRBD2|TRBJ2-1|NA|TRBV24-1
CATSDRRLAAIQNNEQFF
TGTGCCACCAGTGACCGCCGACTAGCGGCAATCCAAAACAATGAGCAGTTCTTC
>11|NA|TRBJ1-6|NA|TRBV20-1
CSATTPNQLHF
TGCAGTGCAACGACACCCAACCAACTCCACTTT
>13|NA|TRBJ2-3|NA|TRBV10-3
CATQGREQDTQYF
TGTGCCACCCAGGGGCGGGAGCAAGATACGCAGTATTTT
>15|NA|TRBJ2-1|NA|TRBV7-3
CASSLGPRRVDEQFF
TGTGCCAGCAGCTTAGGCCCGAGGAGGGTAGATGAGCAGTTCTTC
>15|TRBD1|TRBJ2-5|NA|TRBV11-2
CASSLGPGGQETQYF
TGTGCCAGCAGCTTAGGGCCAGGGGGACAAGAGACCCAGTACTTC
>15|NA|TRBJ2-1|once|TRBV7-6
CASSLDSRSYNEQFF
TGTGCCAGCAGCTTAGATTCCCGGTCCTACAATGAGCAGTTCTTC
>14|NA|TRBJ1-5|NA|TRBV19
CASSILDRNQPQHF
TGTGCCAGTAGTATACTTGACAGAAATCAGCCCCAGCATTTT
>14|TRBD2|TRBJ2-7|few|TRBV18
CASSAGLADYEQYF
TGTGCCAGCTCCGCAGGGCTAGCGGACTACGAGCAGTACTTC
>14|NA|TRBJ2-3|NA|TRBV18
CASSPPETTDTQYF
TGTGCCAGCTCACCACCGGAGACCACAGATACGCAGTATTTT
>14|NA|TRBJ1-6|NA|TRBV5-5
CASSLAQDNSPLHF
TGTGCCAGCAGCTTGGCGCAGGATAATTCACCCCTCCACTTT
>15|TRBD1|TRBJ1-3|few|TRBV19
CASSPGQGDGNTIYF
TGTGCCAGTAGCCCGGGACAGGGGGATGGAAACACCATATATTTT